This T cell receptor beta chain stems from a study of OX40 agonist ivuxolimab in advanced cancers. Regarding the study in general: Ivuxolimab was an agonistic, fully human IgG2 monoclonal antibody directed against OX40 (CD134), a costimulatory receptor. Intravenous ivuxolimab was administered to patients every 2 weeks at six dose levels: 0.01, 0.1, 0.3, 1.5, 3 and 10 mg/kg. Of the approximately 54 patients in dose escalation, around 20 had hepatocellular carcinoma, about 15 had melanoma, 9 had renal cell carcinoma and 9 had head and neck cancer. The dose-escalation cohort was around 83% male with a mean age of 60 years, ranging from 23 to 79. Patients were allowed to have had prior anti-PD-1, anti-PD-L1 or anti-CTLA-4 therapy, and roughly two fifths of the dose-escalation patients had been treated with checkpoint inhibitors. Partial responses were achieved by three dose-escalation patients, of whom one had hepatocellular carcinoma and two had cutaneous melanoma. Peripheral TCRbeta sequencing was intended to test whether TCR sequence diversity was altered and clonal T-cell expansion was caused by ivuxolimab. The paper covers the monotherapy dose-escalation part of the phase I ivuxolimab trial, which included N of about 51 patients. The research as a whole found: After ivuxolimab, CD8+ T cells had more expanded clones than CD4+ T cells on average. In the 0.1-3.0 mg/kg groups, partial responders were among the patients with the lowest normalized peripheral clonal expansion, particularly in CD8+ T cells. At doses from 0.1 to 3.0 mg/kg, clonal expansion was seen in both CD4+ and CD8+ blood T cells between baseline and week 6. The antigen specificity of the clonally expanded peripheral T cells was not determined. Low levels of normalized T-cell clonal expansion were also shown by some nonresponding patients.

The CDR3, from cysteine to phenylalanine, totals 15 residues. CDR3 DNA is the only sequence kept; it has 45 bases, read in frame from the first base. The germline V gene gives CDR1 as SGDLS and CDR2 as YYNGEE. The V and J ends are trimmed by 0 bases and 0 bases, leaving 7 bases between them. The trial excluded patients who had a history of autoimmune disease or were on systemic immunosuppression. Peripheral blood for TCR sequencing was drawn from every dose cohort at baseline, at cycle 4 day 1 and at cycle 7 day 1. Samples were obtained from an open-label, multicenter, first-in-human phase I dose-escalation trial of ivuxolimab. The trial enrolled adults with locally advanced or metastatic head and neck squamous cell, hepatocellular, melanoma or renal cell carcinoma. Before TCR sequencing, CD4+ T cells and CD8+ T cells were sorted from peripheral blood as separate populations. Genomic DNA was extracted from sorted cells for sequencing of the TCRbeta CDR3 region. The immunoSEQ Assay was used to sequence the TCRbeta CDR3 regions. TCRdb provides this immuneACCESS table in a form limited to in-frame rearrangements. Some clones are lacking; in checked studies, under half of them reflect an unresolved V gene, and why the rest are absent is not known. Counted in this sample were fewer than 85,000 clones; 92% of them appeared once. Of the sample, 0.45% to 0.65% falls within the top ten clones.

Worth noting for this clone: Its antigen target is currently unknown. Qualities for individual bases were not recorded, and no much larger clone is one base off.

Recombination joined TRBV9 with TRBJ2-1, with a weak D call of TRBD2 (6 bases match). The clonotype originates from an adult with an advanced solid tumor such as melanoma, head and neck, liver or kidney cancer. The source was CD4+ or CD8+ T cells sorted from blood, collected in a trial of the OX40 agonist ivuxolimab. The CDR3 loop reads CASSVGGLSYNEQFF. In nucleotide form, the sequence is TGTGCCAGCAGCGTAGGGGGACTCTCCTACAATGAGCAGTTCTTC.